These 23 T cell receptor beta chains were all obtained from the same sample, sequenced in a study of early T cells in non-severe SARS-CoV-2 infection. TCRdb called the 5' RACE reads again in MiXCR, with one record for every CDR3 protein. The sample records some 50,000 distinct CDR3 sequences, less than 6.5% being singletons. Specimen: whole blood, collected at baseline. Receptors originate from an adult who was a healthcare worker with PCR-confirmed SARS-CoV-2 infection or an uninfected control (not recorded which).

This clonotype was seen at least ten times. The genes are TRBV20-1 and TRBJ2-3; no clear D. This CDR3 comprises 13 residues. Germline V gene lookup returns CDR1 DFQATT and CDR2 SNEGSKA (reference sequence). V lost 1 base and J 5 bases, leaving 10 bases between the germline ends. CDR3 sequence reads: CSARVIPRDTQYF. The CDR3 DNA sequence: TGCAGTGCTAGAGTAATCCCCAGAGATACGCAGTATTTT.

The DNA for the CDR3 is TGCAGTGCCCGACTAGTCCGAGGGGAGCAGTTCTTC. It translates to CSARLVRGEQFF. The chain recombines TRBV20-1 with TRBJ2-1, with D tentatively TRBD2 (6 bases). Germline assignment: CDR1 DFQATT and CDR2 SNEGSKA (reference sequence). CDR3 length equals 12 residues. The ends were cut back, 6 bases at V and 10 bases at J, with 16 bases in the middle.

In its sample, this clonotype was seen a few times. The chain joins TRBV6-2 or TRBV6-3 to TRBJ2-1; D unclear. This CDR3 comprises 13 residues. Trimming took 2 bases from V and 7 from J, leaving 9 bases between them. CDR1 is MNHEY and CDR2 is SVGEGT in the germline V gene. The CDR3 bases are TGTGCCAGCAGTTACAACCCCTCGAATGAGCAGTTCTTC. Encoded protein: CASSYNPSNEQFF.

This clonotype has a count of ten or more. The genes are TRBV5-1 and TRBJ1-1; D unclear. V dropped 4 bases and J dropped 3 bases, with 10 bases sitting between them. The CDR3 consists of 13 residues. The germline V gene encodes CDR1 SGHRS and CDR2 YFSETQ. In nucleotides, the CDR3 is TGCGCCAGCAGCCAGGCGGGGTACACTGAAGCTTTCTTT. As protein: CASSQAGYTEAFF.

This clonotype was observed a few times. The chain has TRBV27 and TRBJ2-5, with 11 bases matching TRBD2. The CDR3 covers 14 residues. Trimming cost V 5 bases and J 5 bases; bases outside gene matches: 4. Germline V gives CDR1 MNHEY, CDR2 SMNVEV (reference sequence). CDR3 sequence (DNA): TGTGCCAGCAGTCACATAGCGGGAGGGGAGACCCAGTACTTC. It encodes CASSHIAGGETQYF.

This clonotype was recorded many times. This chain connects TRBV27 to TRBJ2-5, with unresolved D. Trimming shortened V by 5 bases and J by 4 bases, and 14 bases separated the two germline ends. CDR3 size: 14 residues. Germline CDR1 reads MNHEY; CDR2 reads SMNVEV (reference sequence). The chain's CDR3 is CASSPTRARETQYF. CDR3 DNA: TGTGCCAGCAGTCCCACCCGGGCCCGAGAGACCCAGTACTTC.

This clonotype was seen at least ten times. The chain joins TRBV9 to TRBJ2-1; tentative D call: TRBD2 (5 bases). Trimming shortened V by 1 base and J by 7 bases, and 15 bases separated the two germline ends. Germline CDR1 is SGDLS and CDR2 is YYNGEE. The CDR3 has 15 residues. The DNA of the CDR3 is TGTGCCAGCAGCGTATTTGAGGGAGTAGGGAATGAGCAGTTCTTC. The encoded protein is CASSVFEGVGNEQFF.

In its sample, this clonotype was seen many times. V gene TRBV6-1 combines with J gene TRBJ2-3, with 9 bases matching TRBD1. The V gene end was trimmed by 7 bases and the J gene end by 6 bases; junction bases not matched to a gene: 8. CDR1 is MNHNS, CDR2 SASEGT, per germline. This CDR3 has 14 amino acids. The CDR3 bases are TGTGCCAGCACCGCCGGGACAGGGTCCGATACGCAGTATTTT. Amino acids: CASTAGTGSDTQYF.

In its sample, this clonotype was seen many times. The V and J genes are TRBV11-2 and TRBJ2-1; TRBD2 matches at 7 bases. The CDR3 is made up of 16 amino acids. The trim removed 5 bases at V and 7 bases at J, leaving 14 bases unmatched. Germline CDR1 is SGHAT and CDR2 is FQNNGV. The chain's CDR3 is CASSPIWGRAENEQFF. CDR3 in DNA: TGTGCCAGCAGCCCGATTTGGGGGAGGGCCGAGAATGAGCAGTTCTTC. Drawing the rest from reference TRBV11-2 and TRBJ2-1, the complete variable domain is EAGVAQSPRYKIIEKRQSVAFWCNPISGHATLYWYQQILGQGPKLLIQFQNNGVVDDSQLPKDRFSAERLKGVDSTLKIQPAKLEDSAVYLCASSPIWGRAENEQFFGPGTRLTVL.

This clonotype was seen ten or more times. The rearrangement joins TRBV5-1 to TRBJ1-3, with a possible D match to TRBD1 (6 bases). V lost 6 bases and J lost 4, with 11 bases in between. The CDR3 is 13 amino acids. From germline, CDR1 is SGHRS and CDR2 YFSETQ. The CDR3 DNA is TGCGCCAGCAAGGGACAAAGCGGAAACACCATATATTTT. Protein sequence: CASKGQSGNTIYF.

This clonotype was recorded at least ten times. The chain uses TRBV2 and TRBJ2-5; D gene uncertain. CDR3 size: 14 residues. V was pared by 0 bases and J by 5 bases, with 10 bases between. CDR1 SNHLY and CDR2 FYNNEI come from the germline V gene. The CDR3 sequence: CASSEAGRRETQYF. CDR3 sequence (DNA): TGTGCCAGCAGTGAAGCGGGCAGGCGCGAGACCCAGTACTTC.

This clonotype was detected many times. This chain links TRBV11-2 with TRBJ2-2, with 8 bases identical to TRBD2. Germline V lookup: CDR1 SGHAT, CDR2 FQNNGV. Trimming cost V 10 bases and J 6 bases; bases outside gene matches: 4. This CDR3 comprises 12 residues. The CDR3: CATGGGAGELFF. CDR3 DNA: TGTGCCACCGGGGGGGGTGCCGGGGAGCTGTTTTTT.

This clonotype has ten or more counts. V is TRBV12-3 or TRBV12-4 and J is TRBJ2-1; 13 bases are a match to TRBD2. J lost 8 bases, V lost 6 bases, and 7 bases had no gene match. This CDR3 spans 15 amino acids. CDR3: CASRRLAGGRDEQFF. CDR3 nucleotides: TGTGCCAGCAGAAGACTAGCGGGAGGTCGAGATGAGCAGTTCTTC.

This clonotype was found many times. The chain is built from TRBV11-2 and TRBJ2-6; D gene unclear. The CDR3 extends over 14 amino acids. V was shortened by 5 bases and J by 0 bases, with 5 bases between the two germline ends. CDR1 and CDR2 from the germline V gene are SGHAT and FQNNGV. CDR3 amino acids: CASSAASGANVLTF. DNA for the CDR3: TGTGCCAGCAGCGCCGCCTCTGGGGCCAACGTCCTGACTTTC.

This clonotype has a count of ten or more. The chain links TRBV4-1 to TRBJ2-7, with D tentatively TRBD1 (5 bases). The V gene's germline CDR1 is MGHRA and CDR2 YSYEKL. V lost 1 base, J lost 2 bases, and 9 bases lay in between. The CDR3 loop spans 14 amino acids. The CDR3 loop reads CASSQVGQTYEQYF. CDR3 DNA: TGCGCCAGCAGCCAAGTGGGGCAGACCTACGAGCAGTACTTC.

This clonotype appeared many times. The CDR3 nucleotides are TGTGCCAGCAGTCCGCTAGGGTTGGAGACCCAGTACTTC. Translated: CASSPLGLETQYF. The V gene is TRBV12-3 or TRBV12-4, the J gene TRBJ2-5; D gene unclear. The CDR3 loop spans 13 amino acids. V shed 5 bases and J shed 5 bases, with 12 bases lying between them.

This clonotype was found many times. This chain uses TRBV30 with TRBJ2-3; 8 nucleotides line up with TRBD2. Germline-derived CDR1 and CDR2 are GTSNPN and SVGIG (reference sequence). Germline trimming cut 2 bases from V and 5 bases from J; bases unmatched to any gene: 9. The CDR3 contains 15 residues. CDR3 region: CAWSIQAGVGDTQYF. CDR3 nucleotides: TGTGCCTGGAGTATCCAAGCGGGAGTAGGAGATACGCAGTATTTT.

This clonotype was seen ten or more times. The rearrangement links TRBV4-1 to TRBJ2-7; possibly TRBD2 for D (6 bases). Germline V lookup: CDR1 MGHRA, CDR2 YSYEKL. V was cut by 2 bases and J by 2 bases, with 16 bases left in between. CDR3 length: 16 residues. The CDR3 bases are TGCGCCAGCAGCCAACCGACGAGCGGGCCTCCCTACGAGCAGTACTTC. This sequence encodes CASSQPTSGPPYEQYF.

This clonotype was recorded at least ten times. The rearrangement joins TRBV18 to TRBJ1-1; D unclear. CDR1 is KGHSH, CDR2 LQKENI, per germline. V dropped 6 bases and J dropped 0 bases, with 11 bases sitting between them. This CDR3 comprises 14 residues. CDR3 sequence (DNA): TGTGCCAGCTCCCTTAATTCGTTGAACACTGAAGCTTTCTTT. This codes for CASSLNSLNTEAFF.

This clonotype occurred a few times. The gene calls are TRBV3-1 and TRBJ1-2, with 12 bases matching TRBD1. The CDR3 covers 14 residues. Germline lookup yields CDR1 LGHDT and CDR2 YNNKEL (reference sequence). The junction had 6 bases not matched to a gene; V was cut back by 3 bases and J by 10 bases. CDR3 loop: CASSHTGTGGVYTF. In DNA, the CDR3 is TGTGCCAGCAGCCACACCGGGACAGGGGGCGTCTACACCTTC.

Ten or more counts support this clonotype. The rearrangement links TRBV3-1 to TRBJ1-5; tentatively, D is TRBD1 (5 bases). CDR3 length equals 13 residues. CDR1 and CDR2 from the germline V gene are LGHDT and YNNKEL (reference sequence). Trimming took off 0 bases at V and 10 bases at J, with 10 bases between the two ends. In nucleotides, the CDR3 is TGTGCCAGCAGCCAAGAGTCTCAGGGACCCCAGCATTTT. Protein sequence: CASSQESQGPQHF.

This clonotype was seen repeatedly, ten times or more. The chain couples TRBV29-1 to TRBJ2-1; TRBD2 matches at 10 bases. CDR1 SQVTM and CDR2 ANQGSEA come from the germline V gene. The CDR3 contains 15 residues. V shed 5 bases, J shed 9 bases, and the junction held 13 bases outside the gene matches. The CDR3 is CSVSVLAGETVEQFF. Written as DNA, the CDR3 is TGCAGCGTTTCAGTCCTAGCGGGAGAAACAGTTGAGCAGTTCTTC.

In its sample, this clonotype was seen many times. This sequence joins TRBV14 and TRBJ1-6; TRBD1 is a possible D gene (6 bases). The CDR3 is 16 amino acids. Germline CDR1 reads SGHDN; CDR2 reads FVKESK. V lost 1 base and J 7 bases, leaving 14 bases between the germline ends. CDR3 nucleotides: TGTGCCAGCAGCCAAGTAATACCAGGGGCAAATTCACCCCTCCACTTT. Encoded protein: CASSQVIPGANSPLHF.